This TCR beta chain was recovered during a study of T cells after yellow fever vaccination. Study-wide points: Peaking faster, on day 5 versus 15, the secondary response was nonetheless weaker. One caveat is that FACS-sorted repertoires could contain abundant clonotypes contaminating from the bulk population.

Concerning this clonotype: Its specificity is not known.

A universal primer site and UMIs were added as TCR cDNA was made by 5'RACE template switching. TCRdb analysed the 5' RACE reads with MiXCR anew, one entry per CDR3 protein. The table lists 65,000 to 90,000 distinct CDR3 sequences, around 7.3% of them singletons. Germline values: CDR1 MNHEY, CDR2 SMNVEV (reference sequence). V was clipped by 6 bases and J by 5 bases, with 20 bases between them. This CDR3 contains 15 residues. The source of this sequence is a man aged 25 to 45 who received the YFV17D yellow fever vaccine. The material was CD8+ T cells sorted from PBMCs, obtained on the day of the yellow fever booster vaccination. J is TRBJ2-7 and V is TRBV27; a weak D match, TRBD2 (6 bases). The DNA of the CDR3 is TGTGCCAGCAGATTAGGCGGGACCGGCTCGAACGAGCAGTACTTC. It yields the protein CASRLGGTGSNEQYF.